Following are 23 T cell receptor beta chains from one sample sequenced in a study of post-analysis software for immune sequencing data (dated by TCRdb to between 2015 and 2017). Receptors were amplified or captured by PCR. Sequencing relied on an Illumina HiSeq 2500. To reduce PCR and sequencing biases, unique molecular identifiers were built into the TCR beta cDNA libraries. TCRdb took the public reads, trimmed them with fastp at Q25, ran MiXCR for clone calling and kept in-frame beta chains. Identical CDR3 proteins give one entry, which carries the most common genes and DNA. The sample profile shows roughly 200,000 distinct CDR3 sequences; over 25% of them were found once. Clones ranked in the top ten supply around 3.7% of the sample. What the work shows at the level of the full study, not this receptor alone: Significantly higher frequencies in patients than in controls were found for five TRBV segments, including TRBV5-6, TRBV5-1 and TRBV20-1.

Their specific antigens are unknown. Sequencing was carried out using blood. The receptor source for this set is a girl under 18 with multiple sclerosis.

Details on this clonotype: One base away lies a much larger clone, so this may be a sequencing read error. The chain uses TRBV15 and TRBJ2-5; 8 bases align to TRBD2. Germline assignment: CDR1 LNHNV and CDR2 YYDKDF (reference sequence). J was trimmed by 13 bases and V by 0 bases; bases with no gene match: 16. CDR3 length: 16 amino acids. CDR3 nucleotide sequence: TGTGCCACCAGCAGAGAGTTGGCGGGAGGAACCTACGAGCGGTACTTC. As protein: CATSRELAGGTYERYF.

This clonotype is classed as medium-sized. This chain joins TRBV29-1 and TRBJ2-1; 8 bases map to TRBD1. Germline assignment: CDR1 SQVTM and CDR2 ANQGSEA. The CDR3 runs to 14 residues. The V segment lost 6 bases and the J segment 4 bases; nucleotides outside the gene matches: 8. This CDR3 is CSVLGQGQYNEQFF. CDR3 in DNA: TGCAGCGTACTCGGACAGGGTCAGTACAATGAGCAGTTCTTC.

The chain is built from TRBV3-1 and TRBJ1-1; D is perhaps TRBD1 (5 bases). V lost 9 bases to trimming and J lost 5 bases, with 13 bases between them. Germline-derived CDR1 and CDR2 are LGHDT and YNNKEL (reference sequence). CDR3 length: 12 amino acids. Here the CDR3 reads CASWDVGTEAFF. The CDR3 nucleotides read TGTGCCAGTTGGGACGTGGGTACTGAAGCTTTCTTT.

J is TRBJ2-5 and V is TRBV5-1, with 9 bases fitting TRBD1. V lost 4 bases to trimming and J lost 11 bases; unmatched junction nucleotides: 15. This CDR3 contains 15 residues. CDR1 and CDR2 (germline): SGHRS, YFSETQ. DNA for the CDR3: TGCGCCAGCAGCACAACCGGGACAGGGAGTTTAGGGCAGTACTTC. Protein sequence: CASSTTGTGSLGQYF.

J is TRBJ1-4 and V is TRBV28, with TRBD1 matching 7 bases. Germline V CDR1 and CDR2: MDHEN, SYDVKM. Unmatched junction bases numbered 11, after V lost 2 bases and J lost 8 bases. This CDR3 spans 16 amino acids. CDR3 coding DNA: TGTGCCAGCAGTTTACTGGATACAGGGGTACGAGAAAAACTGTTTTTT. Translated, it gives CASSLLDTGVREKLFF.

This chain joins TRBV5-1 and TRBJ1-2; 7 bases agree with TRBD1. CDR1 SGHRS and CDR2 YFSETQ come from the germline V gene. The CDR3 extends over 15 amino acids. V dropped 4 bases and J dropped 5; count of bases not matched to a gene: 11. The CDR3 protein is CASSAVSGGSYGYTF. The CDR3 coding sequence is TGCGCCAGCAGCGCCGTATCAGGGGGTTCTTATGGCTACACCTTC.

This chain connects TRBV12-3 or TRBV12-4 to TRBJ2-5, with D unresolved. CDR3 length equals 15 residues. V was pared by 5 bases and J by 5 bases, with 18 bases between. CDR3 sequence reads: CASSPRRRSDETQYF. The CDR3, as DNA: TGTGCCAGCAGTCCACGTAGGCGGAGCGACGAGACCCAGTACTTC.

This clonotype was seen at least ten times. V usage is TRBV5-1 and J usage is TRBJ2-5; D perhaps matches TRBD1 (6 bases). The CDR3 has 14 amino acids. Germline CDR1 reads SGHRS; CDR2 reads YFSETQ. The V end was cut by 1 base, the J end by 2 bases, with 9 bases between. As DNA, the CDR3 is TGCGCCAGCAGCTTGCTCCAGGGGCAAGAGACCCAGTACTTC. Protein: CASSLLQGQETQYF.

This chain uses TRBV7-2 with TRBJ2-7; D is unresolved. Between the trimmed V and J ends, which lost 0 bases and 6 bases, there was a span of 12 bases. Germline V gene data show CDR1 as SGHTA and CDR2 as FQGNSA. This CDR3 spans 14 amino acids. CDR3 in DNA: TGTGCCAGCAGCTTAGCAACAAGGGTATTCGAGCAGTACTTC. It translates to CASSLATRVFEQYF.

This clonotype was seen at least ten times. The rearrangement joins TRBV10-3 to TRBJ2-7, with 8 bases lining up with TRBD2. The junction had 3 bases not matched to a gene; V was cut back by 2 bases and J by 0 bases. CDR1 is ENHRY, CDR2 SYGVKD, per germline. The CDR3 totals 15 residues. Here the CDR3 reads CAISEIAGGSYEQYF. The DNA of the CDR3 is TGTGCCATCAGTGAGATTGCGGGGGGCTCCTACGAGCAGTACTTC.

This clonotype was observed once. One end of the junction is discordant with germline, which a read error may explain. The gene calls are TRBV20-1 and TRBJ2-7, with TRBD2 identical over 7 bases. The CDR3 has 12 amino acids. In germline, CDR1 is DFQATT, CDR2 SNEGSKA (reference sequence). Here the CDR3 reads CSAREGNYERYF. The CDR3 coding sequence is TGCAGTGCGAGGGAGGGCAACTACGAGCGGTACTTC.

This clonotype was seen many times. CDR3 sequence (DNA): TGTGCCAGCAGTTACTCGATCACCGGGACTAGCGGCACAGATACGCAGTATTTT. As protein: CASSYSITGTSGTDTQYF. This sequence joins TRBV6-5 and TRBJ2-3; 10 bases match TRBD2. CDR1 is MNHEY and CDR2 is SVGAGI in the germline V gene. This CDR3 is built from 18 residues. V trimming: 0 bases; J trimming: 1 base; junction bases outside the gene matches: 7.

The table lists this clonotype with many counts. V and J are TRBV18 and TRBJ1-2, with no clear D. The CDR3 consists of 15 residues. With 0 bases removed from V and 0 bases from J, the gap between germline ends came to 8 bases. Germline V gives CDR1 KGHSH, CDR2 LQKENI. CDR3 in amino acids: CASSPPTATNYGYTF. The CDR3 DNA sequence: TGTGCCAGCTCACCACCCACAGCAACTAACTATGGCTACACCTTC.

V gene TRBV5-1 combines with J gene TRBJ1-6, with 7 bases fitting TRBD1. Unmatched junction bases numbered 9, after V lost 4 bases and J lost 8 bases. From germline, CDR1 is SGHRS and CDR2 YFSETQ. The CDR3 has 15 amino acids. The CDR3 is CASSPTGARDSPLHF. CDR3 coding DNA: TGCGCCAGCAGCCCAACAGGGGCTCGGGATTCACCCCTCCACTTT.

The rearrangement uses TRBV5-1 and TRBJ2-7; D gene ambiguous. The CDR3 is made up of 13 amino acids. Germline assignment: CDR1 SGHRS and CDR2 YFSETQ. V was cut by 2 bases and J by 1 base, with 7 bases left in between. Here the CDR3 DNA reads TGCGCCAGCAGCTTTGAGTTTTCCTACGAGCAGTACTTC. It yields the protein CASSFEFSYEQYF.

This clonotype was counted a few times. This rearrangement joins TRBV12-3 or TRBV12-4 to TRBJ2-1, with D possibly matching TRBD1 (5 bases). This CDR3 comprises 18 residues. V shed 0 bases and J shed 1 base, with 16 bases lying between them. This chain's CDR3 is CASSLALGAIPSYNEQFF. The CDR3, as DNA: TGTGCCAGCAGTTTAGCGCTTGGGGCTATCCCTTCCTACAATGAGCAGTTCTTC.

This clonotype was counted only a few times. The chain recombines TRBV28 with TRBJ1-2; D remains ambiguous. Between the trimmed V and J ends, which lost 0 bases and 3 bases, there was a span of 2 bases. Germline values: CDR1 MDHEN, CDR2 SYDVKM. The CDR3 covers 12 residues. The CDR3: CASSLWDYGYTF. The CDR3 bases are TGTGCCAGCAGTTTATGGGACTATGGCTACACCTTC.

This clonotype was found a few times. Germline is not matched at one junction end, which may reflect a read error. This rearrangement joins TRBV7-9 to TRBJ2-5, with 9 bases matching TRBD1. The CDR3 extends over 12 amino acids. Germline CDR1 SEHNR, CDR2 FQNEAQ (reference sequence). The CDR3 DNA reads TGTGCCGGCAGCAACCGGGACAGGGAGCAGTACTTC. This gives the protein CAGSNRDREQYF.

This clonotype occurred a few times. The CDR3 loop reads CASSRDNSNQPQHF. Written as DNA, the CDR3 is TGCGCCAGCAGCCGGGACAATAGCAATCAGCCCCAGCATTTT. The chain employs TRBV4-1 and TRBJ1-5, with TRBD1 as a possible D gene (6 bases). The CDR3 is 14 residues long. V was cut by 4 bases and J by 0 bases, with 7 bases left in between. Germline loops: CDR1 MGHRA, CDR2 YSYEKL.

This clonotype came up a few times. The chain recombines TRBV6-6 with TRBJ1-1, with D possibly TRBD1 on 5 matching bases. Germline values: CDR1 MNHNY, CDR2 SVGAGI (reference sequence). V lost 2 bases and J 0 bases, leaving 13 bases between the germline ends. This CDR3 has 16 residues. CDR3 nucleotide sequence: TGTGCCAGCAGTTACAACCTGGGCAGGGTGAACACTGAAGCTTTCTTT. Its protein product is CASSYNLGRVNTEAFF.

This clonotype was seen repeatedly, ten times or more. The rearrangement links TRBV7-3 to TRBJ2-1; D possibly corresponds to TRBD2 (7 bases). V shed 1 base and J shed 9 bases, with 16 bases lying between them. The germline V gene has CDR1 SGHTA and CDR2 FQGTGA. The CDR3 runs to 15 residues. The CDR3 coding sequence is TGTGCCAGCAGCTTAAATGCGGGGGCCACTCCTGAGCAGTTCTTC. Translating gives CASSLNAGATPEQFF.

This clonotype showed up many times. The rearrangement links TRBV4-2 to TRBJ1-2; 9 nucleotides line up with TRBD1. CDR1 and CDR2 from the germline V gene are LGHNA and YNFKEQ. This CDR3 comprises 16 residues. Unmatched junction bases numbered 8, after V lost 2 bases and J lost 4 bases. The CDR3 protein is CASSQSPTTGGYGYTF. The CDR3 nucleotides read TGTGCCAGCAGCCAATCCCCTACGACAGGGGGCTATGGCTACACCTTC.

In regard to this clonotype: This sequence may be a read error, since a much larger clone differs from it by one base. V is TRBV28 and J is TRBJ2-5; D is ambiguous. In germline, CDR1 is MDHEN, CDR2 SYDVKM. The CDR3 extends over 12 amino acids. CDR3 coding DNA: TGTGCCGGCAGTTTGTTACGAGAGACCCAGTACTTC. This codes for CAGSLLRETQYF.